This paragraph covers one T cell receptor beta chain sequence. The target antigen is unknown. The CDR3 has 14 amino acids. Germline V gene lookup returns CDR1 SNHLY and CDR2 FYNNEI. V shed 7 bases and J 4 bases; nucleotides not matched to a gene: 9. Method: immunoSEQ multiplex PCR; TCRdb's copy keeps in-frame clones and lacks some. Of around 1 million clones detected, roughly 72% appear once; the ten largest clones hold approximately 1.5%. The sample belongs to a study of shared clonotypes between healthy human individuals. As for the study in general: The study used three CD4 naive, three CD4 memory, two CD8 naive and one CD8 memory plate per donor. Study outcomes and limitations: It was the non-shared clonotypes that had lower generation probabilities than clonotypes shared by all four donors. Clonotype sharing across donors was expected to vary with sequencing depth.

The sample was memory CD4+ T cells sorted from blood. The subset denotes: CD45RA-negative fraction. V is TRBV2 and J is TRBJ2-7, with 8 bases lining up with TRBD1. This clonotype originated in a man aged 18 to 30 in good health. CDR3 nucleotides: TGTGCCAGCAATTGGGACAGGACTCTTTACGAGCAGTACTTC. Protein: CASNWDRTLYEQYF.